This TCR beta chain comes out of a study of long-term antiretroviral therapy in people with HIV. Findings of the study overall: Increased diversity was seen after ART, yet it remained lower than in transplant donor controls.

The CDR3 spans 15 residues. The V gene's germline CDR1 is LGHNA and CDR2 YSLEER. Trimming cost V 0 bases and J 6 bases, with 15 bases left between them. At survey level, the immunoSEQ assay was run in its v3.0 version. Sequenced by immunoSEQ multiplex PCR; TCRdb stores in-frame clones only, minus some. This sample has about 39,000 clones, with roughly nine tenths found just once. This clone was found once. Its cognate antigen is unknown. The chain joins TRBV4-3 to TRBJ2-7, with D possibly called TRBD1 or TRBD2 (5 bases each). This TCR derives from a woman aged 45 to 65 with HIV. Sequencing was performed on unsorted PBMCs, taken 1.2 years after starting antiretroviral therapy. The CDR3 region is CASSQDYLGVSEQYF. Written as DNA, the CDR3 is TGCGCCAGCAGCCAAGATTATCTGGGGGTCAGCGAGCAGTACTTC.